The text below deals with one T cell receptor (beta chain). The source of the sample is a study of blood T cell repertoires in COVID-19. Study as a whole: Sites across the United States, Italy and Spain contributed samples from acute and convalescent COVID-19. In each case, the material was cDNA or gDNA derived from T cells, B-cell-depleted T cells, or PBMCs.

Authors' data handling: Reference gene primer amplification gave estimated nucleated cell counts. Measured with immunoSEQ multiplex PCR; TCRdb has only the in-frame clones, and not every one. V and J calls and clone size are those listed in that table; D and trimming were worked out from the DNA. The top ten hold 6% to 8.5% of the sample, which has some 200,000 clones, approximately 85% seen once. CDR1 SNHLY and CDR2 FYNNEI come from the germline V gene. V was pared by 10 bases and J by 9 bases, with 22 bases between. The CDR3 length is 14 residues. The origin of this receptor is a woman between 45 and 60 years old with active or convalescent COVID-19. The chain employs TRBV2 and TRBJ1-5, with unresolved D. The sequenced material came from peripheral blood. In nucleotides, the CDR3 is TGTGCCACCGAATCGGGAACAGTCGACGGGCCCCAGCATTTT. Amino acids: CATESGTVDGPQHF. Looking up the rest from reference TRBV2 and TRBJ1-5 gives the full variable domain: EPEVTQTPSHQVTQMGQEVILRCVPISNHLYFYWYRQILGQKVEFLVSFYNNEISEKSEIFDDQFSVERPDGSNFTLKIRSTKLEDSAMYFCATESGTVDGPQHFGDGTRLSIL.